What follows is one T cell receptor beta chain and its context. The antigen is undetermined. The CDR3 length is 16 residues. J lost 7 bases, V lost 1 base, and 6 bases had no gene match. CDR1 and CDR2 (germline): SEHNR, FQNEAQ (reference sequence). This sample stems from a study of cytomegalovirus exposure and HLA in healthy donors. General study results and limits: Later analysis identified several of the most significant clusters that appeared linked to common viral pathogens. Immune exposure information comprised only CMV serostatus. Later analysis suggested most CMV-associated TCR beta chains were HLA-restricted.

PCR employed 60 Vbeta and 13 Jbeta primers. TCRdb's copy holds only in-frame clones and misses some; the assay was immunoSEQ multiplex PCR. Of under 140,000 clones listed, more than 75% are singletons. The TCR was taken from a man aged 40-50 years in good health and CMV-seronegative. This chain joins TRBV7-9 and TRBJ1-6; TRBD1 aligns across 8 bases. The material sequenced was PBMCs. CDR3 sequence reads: CASSLEGQALNSPLHF. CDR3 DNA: TGTGCCAGCAGCTTAGAGGGACAGGCATTGAATTCACCCCTCCACTTT.